This TCR beta chain is from a study of CD8 T cells in ankylosing spondylitis. The study, taken as a whole, reports: Apparently characteristic of ankylosing spondylitis blood was a TCR beta motif (under ten highly homologous variants).

Comment on this clonotype: Its antigen is as yet unknown.

Germline V gene data show CDR1 as SEHNR and CDR2 as FQNEAQ (reference sequence). The CDR3 runs 15 residues. V was clipped by 10 bases and J by 6 bases; unmatched bases: 16. TCRdb analysed the 5' RACE reads with MiXCR anew, one entry per CDR3 protein. The sample lists about 840,000 distinct CDR3 sequences, 12% seen once, with roughly 0.51% in the top ten. This sequence was found in a male donor with ankylosing spondylitis. The V and J genes are TRBV7-9 and TRBJ2-3, with 7 bases that match TRBD1. The sequenced sample consisted of blood, either unsorted or a sorted T cell fraction (not recorded which). CDR3 amino acids: CAISTRDSPGDTQYF. The CDR3 coding sequence is TGTGCCATCTCGACCAGGGACAGTCCGGGGGATACGCAGTATTTT.